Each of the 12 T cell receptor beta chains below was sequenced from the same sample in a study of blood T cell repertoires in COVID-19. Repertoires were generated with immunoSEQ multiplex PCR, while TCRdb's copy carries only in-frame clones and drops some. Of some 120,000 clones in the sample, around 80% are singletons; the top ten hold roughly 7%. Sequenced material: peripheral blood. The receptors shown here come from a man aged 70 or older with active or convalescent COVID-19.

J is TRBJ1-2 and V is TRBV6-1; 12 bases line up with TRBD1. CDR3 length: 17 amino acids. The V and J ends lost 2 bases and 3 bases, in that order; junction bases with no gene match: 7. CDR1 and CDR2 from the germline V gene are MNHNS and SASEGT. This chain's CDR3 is CASSEHRDRGRDYGYTF. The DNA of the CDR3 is TGTGCCAGCAGTGAACACCGGGACAGGGGGCGCGACTATGGCTACACCTTC.

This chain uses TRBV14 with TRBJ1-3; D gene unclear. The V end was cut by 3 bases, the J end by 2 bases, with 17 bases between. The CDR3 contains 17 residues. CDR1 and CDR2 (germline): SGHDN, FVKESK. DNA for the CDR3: TGTGCCAGCAGCCACCCTGGCGGTCCGAGCACTGGAAACACCATATATTTT. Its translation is CASSHPGGPSTGNTIYF.

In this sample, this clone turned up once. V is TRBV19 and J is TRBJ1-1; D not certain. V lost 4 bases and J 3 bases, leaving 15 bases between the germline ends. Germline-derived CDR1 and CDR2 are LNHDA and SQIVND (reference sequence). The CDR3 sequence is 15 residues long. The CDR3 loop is CASSTELRRDTEAFF. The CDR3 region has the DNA TGTGCCAGTAGTACAGAACTCCGACGGGACACTGAAGCTTTCTTT.

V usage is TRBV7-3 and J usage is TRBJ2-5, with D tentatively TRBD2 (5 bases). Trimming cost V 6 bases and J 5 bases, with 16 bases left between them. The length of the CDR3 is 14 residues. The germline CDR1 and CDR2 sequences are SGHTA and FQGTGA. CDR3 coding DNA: TGTGCCAGCAGTCAGACGGCGGACTCCGAGACCCAGTACTTC. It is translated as CASSQTADSETQYF. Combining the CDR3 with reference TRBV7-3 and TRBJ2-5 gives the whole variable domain GAGVSQTPSNKVTEKGKYVELRCDPISGHTALYWYRQSLGQGPEFLIYFQGTGAADDSGLPNDRFFAVRPEGSVSTLKIQRTERGDSAVYLCASSQTADSETQYFGPGTRLLVL.

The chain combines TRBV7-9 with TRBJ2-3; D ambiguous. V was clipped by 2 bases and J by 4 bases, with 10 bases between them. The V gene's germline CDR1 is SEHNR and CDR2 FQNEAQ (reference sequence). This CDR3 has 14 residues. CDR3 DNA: TGTGCCAGCAGCTTATTAGGAGTGGCAGATACGCAGTATTTT. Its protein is CASSLLGVADTQYF.

CDR3 bases: TGTGCCAGCAGAAACAGACTAGCGGGAGCATCCGGGGAGCTGTTTTTT. Translated, it gives CASRNRLAGASGELFF. The chain couples TRBV11-2 to TRBJ2-2; TRBD2 agrees at 12 bases. J lost 6 bases, V lost 6 bases, and 8 bases had no gene match. CDR1 and CDR2 from the germline V gene are SGHAT and FQNNGV. The CDR3 has 16 residues.

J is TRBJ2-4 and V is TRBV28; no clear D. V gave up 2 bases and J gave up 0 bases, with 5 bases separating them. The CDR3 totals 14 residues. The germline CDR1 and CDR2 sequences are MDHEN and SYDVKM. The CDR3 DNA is TGTGCCAGCAGTTTAGGCGGAGCCAAAAACATTCAGTACTTC. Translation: CASSLGGAKNIQYF.

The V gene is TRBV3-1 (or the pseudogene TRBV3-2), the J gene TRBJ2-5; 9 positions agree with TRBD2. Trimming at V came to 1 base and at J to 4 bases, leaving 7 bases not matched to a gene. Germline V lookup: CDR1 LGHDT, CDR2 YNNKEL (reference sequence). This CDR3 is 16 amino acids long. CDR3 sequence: CASSQGASGVSETQYF. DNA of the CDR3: TGTGCCAGCAGCCAAGGGGCTAGCGGGGTCTCAGAGACCCAGTACTTC.

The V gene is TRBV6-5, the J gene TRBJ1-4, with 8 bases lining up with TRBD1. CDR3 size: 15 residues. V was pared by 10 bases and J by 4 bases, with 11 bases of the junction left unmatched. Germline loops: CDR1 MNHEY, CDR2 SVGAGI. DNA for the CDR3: TGTGCCATAAGCCGGGGGACAGGTGATAATGAAAAACTGTTTTTT. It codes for CAISRGTGDNEKLFF.

Written as DNA, the CDR3 is TGTGCCACCCGGGACAGGGGCGTTGATGAGCAGTTCTTC. Amino acids: CATRDRGVDEQFF. This sequence joins TRBV19 and TRBJ2-1; 10 positions agree with TRBD1. The CDR3 sequence is 13 residues long. Germline trimming cut 10 bases from V and 8 bases from J; bases unmatched to any gene: 8. Germline V gene sequence: CDR1 LNHDA, CDR2 SQIVND (reference sequence).

The CDR3 DNA reads as TGTGCCAGCAGCCAAATTATAGCGGGAGGGCGGAGCACAGATACGCAGTATTTT. It encodes CASSQIIAGGRSTDTQYF. The chain is built from TRBV3-1 (or the pseudogene TRBV3-2) and TRBJ2-3; 11 positions match TRBD2. V shed 2 bases and J 0 bases; nucleotides not matched to a gene: 7. Looked up from germline, CDR1 is LGHDT and CDR2 is YNNKEL (reference sequence). This CDR3 region has 18 residues.

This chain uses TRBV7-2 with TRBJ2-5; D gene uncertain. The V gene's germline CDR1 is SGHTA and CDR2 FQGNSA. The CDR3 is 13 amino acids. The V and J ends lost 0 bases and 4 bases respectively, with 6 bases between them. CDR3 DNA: TGTGCCAGCAGCTTAGCGTCTTTAGAGACCCAGTACTTC. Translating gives CASSLASLETQYF.